This entry features one T cell receptor (beta chain) sequence. The specificity of this receptor is unknown. No much larger clone is present one base from it, and per-base qualities are unavailable. To sequence the TCRbeta CDR3 region, genomic DNA was isolated from the sorted cells. The immunoSEQ Assay was used for sequencing of TCRbeta CDR3 regions. In TCRdb, the immuneACCESS table is reduced to in-frame sequences with V and J assigned. These tables do not hold every clone; where another copy was compared, an unresolved V gene accounts for under half, and the others remain unexplained. The sample table holds 69,000 or so clones, of which approximately 90% were seen once. Together, the top ten hold about 6% of the sample. This specimen comes from a study of OX40 agonist ivuxolimab in advanced cancers. Background on the whole study: Ivuxolimab, which targeted the costimulatory receptor OX40 (CD134), was an agonistic, fully human IgG2 monoclonal antibody. In the dose-escalation cohort, about four fifths of patients were male, and the mean age was approximately 60 years with a range of roughly 23 to 79. The point of sequencing TCRbeta in the periphery was to test whether ivuxolimab changed TCR sequence diversity and drove clonal T-cell expansion. Intravenous ivuxolimab was administered to patients every 2 weeks at six dose levels: 0.01, 0.1, 0.3, 1.5, 3 and 10 mg/kg. Partial responses occurred in three dose-escalation patients, of whom one had hepatocellular carcinoma and two had cutaneous melanoma. The paper describes the monotherapy dose-escalation part (N of about 55 patients) of the phase I trial of ivuxolimab. Patients were allowed to have had prior anti-PD-1, anti-PD-L1 or anti-CTLA-4 therapy, and around 41% of the dose-escalation patients had previously received checkpoint inhibitors. Among the 52 dose-escalation patients, some 20 had hepatocellular carcinoma, some 15 melanoma, 9 renal cell carcinoma and 9 head and neck cancer. Broader findings and caveats from the paper: After ivuxolimab, more expanded clones were found on average in CD8+ T cells than in CD4+ T cells. Antigen specificity was not determined for the clonally expanded peripheral T cells. At doses from 0.1 to 3.0 mg/kg, clonal expansion was seen in both CD4+ and CD8+ blood T cells between baseline and week 6. Partial responders in the 0.1-3.0 mg/kg groups had among the lowest normalized peripheral clonal expansion, especially among CD8+ T cells. Low levels of normalized T-cell clonal expansion were also seen in some patients who did not respond.

The trial excluded patients who had a history of autoimmune disease or who were on systemic immunosuppression. Peripheral blood for TCR sequencing was collected from all dose cohorts at baseline, on cycle 4 day 1, and on cycle 7 day 1. Samples came from an open-label, multicenter, first-in-human phase I dose-escalation trial of ivuxolimab. Adults with locally advanced or metastatic melanoma, renal cell, hepatocellular, or head and neck squamous cell carcinoma were enrolled in the trial. Before TCR sequencing, CD4+ T cells and CD8+ T cells from peripheral blood were sorted into separate populations. Based on the germline V gene, the CDR1 and CDR2 sequences are ENHRY and SYGVKD. V lost 7 bases and J lost 8 bases, and the count of bases not matched to a germline gene is 9. The CDR3, from cysteine to phenylalanine, totals 14 residues. The read is trimmed to its CDR3 DNA, 42 bases read in frame from base 1.

The receptor comes from an adult with an advanced solid tumor such as melanoma, head and neck, liver or kidney cancer. The source was CD4+ or CD8+ T cells sorted from blood, collected in a trial of the OX40 agonist ivuxolimab. Recombination joined TRBV10-3 with TRBJ2-7; 12 bases in between match TRBD2. The DNA reads TGTGCCATCATCCCTCGGACTAGCGGGGACAAGCAGTACTTC. The encoded protein is CAIIPRTSGDKQYF.